The 8 T cell receptor beta chains presented below share a single source sample, sequenced in a study of multiple sclerosis patients with progressive multifocal leukoencephalopathy. The table came from immunoSEQ multiplex PCR; TCRdb's copy has only in-frame clones and leaves some out. This sample yields around 25,000 clones, of which approximately 90% are seen a single time; 2% to 2.5% belongs to the top ten. Time point: approximately 12 months of natalizumab therapy. The source was PBMCs, collected from a patient treated with natalizumab. These receptor sequences come from a man aged 30 to 39 with multiple sclerosis.

The CDR3 DNA follows: TGTGCCAGCAGTGAAGGCAGGGATGGCTACACCTTC. Its translation is CASSEGRDGYTF. This chain uses TRBV25-1 with TRBJ1-2; D possibly corresponds to TRBD1 (5 bases). Germline CDR1 and CDR2: MGHDK and SYGVNS. This CDR3 comprises 12 residues. The V end lost 2 bases, the J end lost 6 bases, and 7 bases lay between the germline ends.

The chain joins TRBV6-4 to TRBJ2-2; TRBD2 matches at 11 bases. CDR1 is MRHNA and CDR2 is SNTAGT in the germline V gene. Germline trimming cut 6 bases from V and 6 bases from J; bases unmatched to any gene: 12. The CDR3 runs to 17 residues. CDR3 bases: TGTGCCAGCAGAATAGCGGGAGGGCGTATGGGGGCCGGGGAGCTGTTTTTT. It translates to CASRIAGGRMGAGELFF.

The chain is built from TRBV7-2 and TRBJ1-2; a possible D gene is TRBD1 (5 bases). The CDR3 extends over 14 amino acids. Trimming took 7 bases from V and 4 from J, leaving 16 bases between them. Germline CDR1 and CDR2: SGHTA and FQGNSA. The CDR3 DNA follows: TGTGCCAGCATTCGAAGCAGGGAGCGCTATGGCTACACCTTC. Its translation: CASIRSRERYGYTF. Based on the CDR3 plus reference TRBV7-2 and TRBJ1-2, the full variable domain is GAGVSQSPSNKVTEKGKDVELRCDPISGHTALYWYRQSLGQGLEFLIYFQGNSAPDKSGLPSDRFSAERTGGSVSTLTIQRTQQEDSAVYLCASIRSRERYGYTFGSGTRLTVV.

The chain uses TRBV13 and TRBJ2-6; D not certain. The CDR3 is 15 amino acids. CDR1 is PRHDT, CDR2 FYEKMQ, per germline (reference sequence). Trimming cost V 0 bases and J 4 bases, with 7 bases left between them. CDR3: CASSLGRTGANVLTF. CDR3 sequence (DNA): TGTGCCAGCAGCTTAGGGAGGACCGGGGCCAACGTCCTGACTTTC.

A remark on this clone: This same CDR3 is encoded by further DNA sequences in the sample. The chain joins TRBV5-1 to TRBJ2-3; D tentatively fits TRBD1 or TRBD2 (5 bases each). V lost 4 bases and J 0 bases, leaving 9 bases between the germline ends. There are 14 residues in the CDR3. Germline loops: CDR1 SGHRS, CDR2 YFSETQ. The CDR3 sequence is CASSRDHSTDTQYF. The CDR3 DNA follows: TGCGCCAGCAGCAGGGACCATAGCACAGATACGCAGTATTTT.

The chain combines TRBV30 with TRBJ1-5; D perhaps matches TRBD1 (6 bases). Per the germline V gene, CDR1 is GTSNPN and CDR2 is SVGIG (reference sequence). The CDR3 loop spans 15 amino acids. Trimming removed 2 bases at V and 0 bases at J, with 11 bases between. CDR3 coding DNA: TGTGCCTGGAGTTTAGGGGGGAGTAGCAATCAGCCCCAGCATTTT. Translating it yields CAWSLGGSSNQPQHF.

CDR3 DNA sequence: TGTGCCAGCAGCTTATCGGTCTTGACCGGGGAGCTGTTTTTT. Protein: CASSLSVLTGELFF. This chain connects TRBV7-3 to TRBJ2-2, with no clear D. The germline V gene has CDR1 SGHTA and CDR2 FQGTGA. Trimming cost V 2 bases and J 5 bases, with 9 bases left between them. This CDR3 has 14 amino acids.

Remarks on this clone: Other DNA sequences of this sample code for an identical CDR3. The chain joins TRBV19 to TRBJ1-5; a weak D match, TRBD1 (5 bases). V was clipped by 4 bases and J by 3 bases, with 10 bases between them. Germline V gene sequence: CDR1 LNHDA, CDR2 SQIVND (reference sequence). This CDR3 contains 14 residues. The CDR3 region has the DNA TGTGCCAGTAGTAAACAGGTCACCAATCAGCCCCAGCATTTT. Its translation is CASSKQVTNQPQHF.